This paragraph covers one TCR beta chain sequence. The antigen is unknown. Germline loops: CDR1 MGHRA, CDR2 YSYEKL. V was trimmed by 0 bases and J by 5 bases, leaving 16 bases between them. The CDR3 spans 16 residues. Profiled with immunoSEQ multiplex PCR; TCRdb holds only in-frame clones, not every one. Of 250,000 to 300,000 clones listed, around 90% were seen once; the top ten hold 0.35% to 0.4%. The data are from a study of cytomegalovirus exposure and HLA in healthy donors. Overall study results and limits: Investigators reported around 150 TCR beta chains as tied to cytomegalovirus.

The donors belonged to the roughly 130-subject validation cohort, separate from the approximately 700-subject first cohort. The sequence was obtained from a woman aged 18-29 years in good health and CMV-seronegative. Source material: PBMCs. The chain is built from TRBV4-1 and TRBJ2-5; maybe TRBD1 (6 bases). CDR3 nucleotides: TGCGCCAGCAGCCAAGAATCAGGACAGTTACTTGAGACCCAGTACTTC. This gives the protein CASSQESGQLLETQYF.